This T cell receptor beta chain came from a study of blood T cell repertoires in COVID-19. V was cut by 0 bases and J by 0 bases, with 4 bases left in between. Germline CDR1 and CDR2: MNHEY and SVGEGT. The length of the CDR3 is 14 residues. Measured with immunoSEQ multiplex PCR; TCRdb has only the in-frame clones, and not every one. The sample yields about 200,000 clones, roughly 80% seen once. The V gene is TRBV6-2 or TRBV6-3, the J gene TRBJ2-3; no definite D call. The TCR sequence derives from a woman aged 55-70 years with COVID-19, enrolled during active disease. The specimen sequenced was peripheral blood. The CDR3 loop is CASSYSTSTDTQYF. The DNA of the CDR3 is TGTGCCAGCAGTTACTCGACTAGCACAGATACGCAGTATTTT.